The 21 T cell receptor beta chains given below trace back to one sample, sequenced in a study of T cells in narcolepsy (dated by TCRdb to 2017 to 2018). Preparation of the library involved the immunoSEQ multiplex PCR assay. TCRdb took over this immuneACCESS table, retaining in-frame rearrangements with V and J assigned. Such tables are incomplete; in checked studies, under half of the missing clones stem from an unresolved V gene, and the remainder is unexplained. The sample table holds about 40,000 clones, of which approximately 85% were seen once. Clones ranked in the top ten supply about 1.5% of the sample. Input material: CD45RA- memory CD4+ T cells from PBMCs. The cell subset or site label here, explained by the study, means: memory T cells sorted ex vivo from peripheral blood. The receptors were gathered from a human donor with narcolepsy.

In this sample, this clone turned up a few times. The chain joins TRBV9 to TRBJ1-6; TRBD1 might be the D (5 bases). Germline V lookup: CDR1 SGDLS, CDR2 YYNGEE. This CDR3 region has 15 residues. The ends were cut back, 4 bases at V and 8 bases at J, with 16 bases in the middle. The CDR3 sequence is CASSSDGRGDSPLHF. The CDR3 nucleotides read TGTGCCAGCAGCTCTGATGGGAGAGGGGATTCACCCCTCCACTTT.

With regard to this clone: The sample carries other DNA sequences with the same CDR3. This chain joins TRBV15 and TRBJ1-4; 9 bases map to TRBD1. The CDR3 extends over 13 amino acids. Looked up from germline, CDR1 is LNHNV and CDR2 is YYDKDF (reference sequence). With 3 bases clipped from V and 7 bases from J, the junction kept 0 bases outside the gene matches. CDR3: CATSRDRGEKLFF. The CDR3 DNA reads as TGTGCCACCAGCAGGGACAGGGGTGAAAAACTGTTTTTT.

This chain uses TRBV30 with TRBJ1-6; no clear D gene. V lost 4 bases and J lost 4, with 14 bases in between. The CDR3 runs 15 residues. CDR1 is GTSNPN, CDR2 SVGIG, per germline (reference sequence). Here the CDR3 DNA reads TGTGCCTGGAAGCCCCTACAACTTTATAATTCACCCCTCCACTTT. This encodes CAWKPLQLYNSPLHF.

This clone was seen only once. The chain uses TRBV28 and TRBJ2-7; TRBD1 agrees at 8 bases. CDR3 length: 14 residues. The ends lost 4 bases at V and 5 bases at J; junction bases unmatched: 7. Germline loops: CDR1 MDHEN, CDR2 SYDVKM. CDR3 sequence (DNA): TGTGCCAGCAGTTCCCCGACAGGGGCCCACGAGCAGTACTTC. It is translated as CASSSPTGAHEQYF.

The V gene is TRBV18, the J gene TRBJ1-5, with TRBD1 identical over 11 bases. V gave up 6 bases and J gave up 6 bases; unmatched junction bases: 4. The CDR3 covers 14 residues. Germline CDR1 KGHSH, CDR2 LQKENI. The CDR3 sequence: CASSRTGGLQPQHF. CDR3 nucleotides: TGTGCCAGCTCCCGGACAGGGGGCCTTCAGCCCCAGCATTTT.

The sample holds a few counts of this clone. V and J are TRBV5-4 and TRBJ1-6; TRBD1 matches at 7 bases. J gave up 6 bases and V 4 bases, and 4 bases lay outside the gene matches. The CDR3 length is 14 residues. Germline V gives CDR1 SGHNT, CDR2 YYREEE (reference sequence). CDR3 bases: TGTGCCAGCAGCGACACAGGGGTTAATTCACCCCTCCACTTT. This gives the protein CASSDTGVNSPLHF.

The chain recombines TRBV20-1 with TRBJ1-1; D remains unclear. The V gene lost 3 bases and the J gene lost 8 bases, with 7 bases spanning the gap. The CDR3 covers 10 residues. Germline values: CDR1 DFQATT, CDR2 SNEGSKA (reference sequence). CDR3 nucleotide sequence: TGCAGTGCTAGGGGGATCGAAGCTTTCTTT. Its translation is CSARGIEAFF.

This chain joins TRBV11-3 and TRBJ2-7; 7 positions match TRBD2. The junction had 2 bases not matched to a gene; V was cut back by 0 bases and J by 3 bases. The CDR3 consists of 14 residues. Germline CDR1 and CDR2: SGHNT and YENEEA. CDR3 in amino acids: CASSLDGGNYEQYF. CDR3 coding DNA: TGTGCCAGCAGCTTAGACGGGGGGAACTACGAGCAGTACTTC.

V gene TRBV7-2 combines with J gene TRBJ2-1; 9 bases map to TRBD2. The CDR3 consists of 15 residues. Germline V CDR1 and CDR2: SGHTA, FQGNSA. With V trimmed by 3 bases and J by 6 bases, 6 bases remained unmatched. In DNA form, the CDR3 reads TGTGCCAGCAGCTTTTCGCGGGGGGGTGGCAATGAGCAGTTCTTC. Amino acid sequence: CASSFSRGGGNEQFF.

The chain carries TRBV6-1 and TRBJ1-5, with 7 bases aligning to TRBD1. This CDR3 spans 15 amino acids. The V and J ends lost 6 bases and 0 bases, in that order; junction bases with no gene match: 5. Looked up from germline, CDR1 is MNHNS and CDR2 is SASEGT. The CDR3 spells CASRVGQTSNQPQHF. The DNA of the CDR3 is TGTGCCAGCAGGGTGGGACAGACTAGCAATCAGCCCCAGCATTTT.

V is TRBV5-1 and J is TRBJ2-3; 7 nucleotides line up with TRBD1. V shed 0 bases and J 4 bases; nucleotides not matched to a gene: 5. The CDR3 is 15 amino acids. Germline lookup yields CDR1 SGHRS and CDR2 YFSETQ. The CDR3 nucleotides are TGCGCCAGCAGCTTGGGACAGGGAGAATCAGATACGCAGTATTTT. Encoded protein: CASSLGQGESDTQYF.

The DNA of the CDR3 is TGCGCCAGCAGCCGGGACTCTCTCACTGAAGCTTTCTTT. This gives the protein CASSRDSLTEAFF. The chain couples TRBV5-1 to TRBJ1-1; tentative D call: TRBD1 (5 bases). Germline V CDR1 and CDR2: SGHRS, YFSETQ. The CDR3 contains 13 residues. V was cut by 4 bases and J by 4 bases, with 11 bases left in between.

This chain uses TRBV7-3 with TRBJ2-6; D possibly corresponds to TRBD1 (6 bases). The V and J ends lost 6 bases and 0 bases respectively, with 18 bases between them. The germline CDR1 and CDR2 sequences are SGHTA and FQGTGA. The CDR3 totals 18 residues. The DNA for the CDR3 is TGTGCCAGCAGTACCCCGGGGACACAGAGCTCTGGGGCCAACGTCCTGACTTTC. This encodes CASSTPGTQSSGANVLTF.

The CDR3 bases are TGTGCCAGCAGTGAGGGACTAGCGGGGAATAGGGAGACCCAGTACTTC. Amino acid sequence: CASSEGLAGNRETQYF. The chain recombines TRBV6-1 with TRBJ2-5; TRBD2 aligns across 13 bases. The CDR3 contains 16 residues. The trim removed 3 bases at V and 5 bases at J, leaving 6 bases unmatched. Germline V lookup: CDR1 MNHNS, CDR2 SASEGT.

The chain links TRBV4-2 to TRBJ1-4; unclear D gene. Trimming took off 1 base at V and 0 bases at J, with 3 bases between the two ends. From germline, CDR1 is LGHNA and CDR2 YNFKEQ. This CDR3 is 14 amino acids long. DNA of the CDR3: TGTGCCAGCAGCCAAGTTGCAACTAATGAAAAACTGTTTTTT. Its translation is CASSQVATNEKLFF.

The V call is TRBV5-1, the J call TRBJ1-6; D perhaps matches TRBD1 (5 bases). V gave up 3 bases and J gave up 11 bases, with 18 bases separating them. Germline V gene sequence: CDR1 SGHRS, CDR2 YFSETQ. CDR3 size: 15 residues. For the CDR3, the DNA is TGCGCCAGCAGCTCATCTCCGGGGGACCATCCACCCCTCCACTTT. It translates to CASSSSPGDHPPLHF.

The chain combines TRBV27 with TRBJ1-1; a possible D gene is TRBD1 (5 bases). This CDR3 has 15 amino acids. Germline V gene sequence: CDR1 MNHEY, CDR2 SMNVEV (reference sequence). With 5 bases removed from V and 2 bases from J, the gap between germline ends came to 15 bases. CDR3 loop: CASSHYSGPNTEAFF. CDR3 DNA: TGTGCCAGCAGTCATTATTCGGGGCCTAACACTGAAGCTTTCTTT.

The count of this clone is one. The chain uses TRBV11-3 and TRBJ2-1; D is perhaps TRBD1 or TRBD2 (5 bases each). The CDR3 totals 13 residues. The germline V gene encodes CDR1 SGHNT and CDR2 YENEEA. V was shortened by 10 bases and J by 6 bases, with 16 bases between the two germline ends. The CDR3 protein is CATEERGPNEQFF. The DNA for the CDR3 is TGTGCCACCGAGGAACGGGGCCCCAATGAGCAGTTCTTC.

V and J are TRBV7-2 and TRBJ2-1, with 7 nucleotides matching TRBD1. Germline assignment: CDR1 SGHTA and CDR2 FQGNSA. The V gene end was trimmed by 4 bases and the J gene end by 4 bases; junction bases not matched to a gene: 10. This CDR3 is built from 16 residues. CDR3 in amino acids: CASSSRASTGYNEQFF. CDR3 nucleotides: TGTGCCAGCAGCTCCCGCGCCTCGACAGGGTACAATGAGCAGTTCTTC.

The chain combines TRBV7-2 with TRBJ2-2; 7 bases align to TRBD1. The CDR3 loop spans 14 amino acids. The V gene end was trimmed by 3 bases and the J gene end by 10 bases; junction bases not matched to a gene: 8. The germline V gene encodes CDR1 SGHTA and CDR2 FQGNSA. This chain's CDR3 is CASSFSHRGEELFF. Here the CDR3 DNA reads TGTGCCAGCAGCTTTTCCCACAGGGGAGAGGAGCTGTTTTTT.

This clone occurred a few times. The V and J genes are TRBV28 and TRBJ1-3, with D hard to call. The CDR3 is 14 amino acids. Germline CDR1 and CDR2: MDHEN and SYDVKM. The V and J ends lost 11 bases and 2 bases respectively, with 16 bases between them. The CDR3 loop is CAVPEPAAGNTIYF. In DNA form, the CDR3 reads TGTGCCGTCCCGGAGCCCGCGGCTGGAAACACCATATATTTT.